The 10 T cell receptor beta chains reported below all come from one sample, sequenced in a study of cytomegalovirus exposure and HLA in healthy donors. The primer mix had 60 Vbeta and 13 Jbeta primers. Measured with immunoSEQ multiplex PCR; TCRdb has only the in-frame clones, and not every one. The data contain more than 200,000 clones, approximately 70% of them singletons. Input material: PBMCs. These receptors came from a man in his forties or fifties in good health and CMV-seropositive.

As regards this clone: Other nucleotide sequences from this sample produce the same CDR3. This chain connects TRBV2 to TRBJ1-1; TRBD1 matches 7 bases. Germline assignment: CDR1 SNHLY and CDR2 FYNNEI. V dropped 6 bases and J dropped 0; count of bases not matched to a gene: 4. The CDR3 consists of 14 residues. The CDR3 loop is CASSVDRVNTEAFF. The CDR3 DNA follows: TGTGCCAGCAGCGTCGACAGGGTGAACACTGAAGCTTTCTTT.

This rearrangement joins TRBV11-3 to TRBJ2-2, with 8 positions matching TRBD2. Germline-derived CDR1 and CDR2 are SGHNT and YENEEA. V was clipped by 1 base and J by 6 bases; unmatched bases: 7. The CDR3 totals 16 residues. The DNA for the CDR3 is TGTGCCAGCAGCTTAGCGGGGGGGCCTTTTTCCGGGGAGCTGTTTTTT. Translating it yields CASSLAGGPFSGELFF.

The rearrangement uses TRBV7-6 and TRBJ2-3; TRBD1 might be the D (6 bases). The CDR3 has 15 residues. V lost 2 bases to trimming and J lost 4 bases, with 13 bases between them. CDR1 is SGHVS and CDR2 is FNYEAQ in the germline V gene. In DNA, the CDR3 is TGTGCCAGCAGCTTACAGCAGGGGTTCGCAGATACGCAGTATTTT. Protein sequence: CASSLQQGFADTQYF. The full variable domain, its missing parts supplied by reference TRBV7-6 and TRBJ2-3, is GAGVSQSPRYKVTKRGQDVALRCDPISGHVSLYWYRQALGQGPEFLTYFNYEAQQDKSGLPNDRFSAERPEGSISTLTIQRTEQRDSAMYRCASSLQQGFADTQYFGPGTRLTVL.

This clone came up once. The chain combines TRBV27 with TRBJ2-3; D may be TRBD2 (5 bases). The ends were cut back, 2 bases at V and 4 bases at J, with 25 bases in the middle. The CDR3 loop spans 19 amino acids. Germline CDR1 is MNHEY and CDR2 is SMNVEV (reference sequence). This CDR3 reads CASSLLGSLRRAGSDTQYF. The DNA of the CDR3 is TGTGCCAGCAGTTTACTCGGGTCCCTCCGGCGGGCCGGGTCAGATACGCAGTATTTT.

This CDR3 is CASSLGGANTGELFF. The CDR3 coding sequence is TGCGCCAGCAGCTTGGGGGGCGCGAACACCGGGGAGCTGTTTTTT. The chain links TRBV5-1 to TRBJ2-2; a weak D match, TRBD1 (5 bases). Germline V gene data show CDR1 as SGHRS and CDR2 as YFSETQ. V was trimmed by 0 bases and J by 0 bases, leaving 6 bases between them. CDR3 length equals 15 residues.

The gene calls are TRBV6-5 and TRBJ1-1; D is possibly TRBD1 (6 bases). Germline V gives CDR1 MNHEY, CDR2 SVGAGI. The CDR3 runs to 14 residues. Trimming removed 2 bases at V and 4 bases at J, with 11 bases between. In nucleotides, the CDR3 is TGTGCCAGCAGTTACGGGGACATTAGCACTGAAGCTTTCTTT. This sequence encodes CASSYGDISTEAFF.

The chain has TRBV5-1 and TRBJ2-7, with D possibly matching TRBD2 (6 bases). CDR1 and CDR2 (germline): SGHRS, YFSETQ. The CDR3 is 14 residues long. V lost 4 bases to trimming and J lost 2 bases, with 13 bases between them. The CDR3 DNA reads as TGCGCCAGCAGCCGGGACTTCCAGACCTACGAGCAGTACTTC. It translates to CASSRDFQTYEQYF.

CDR3 DNA sequence: TGTGCCAGCAGTTTAGGCCCTTACAATGAGCAGTTCTTC. It translates to CASSLGPYNEQFF. The chain couples TRBV28 to TRBJ2-1; D is ambiguous. V was trimmed by 2 bases and J by 4 bases, leaving 6 bases between them. The CDR3 sequence is 13 residues long. In germline, CDR1 is MDHEN, CDR2 SYDVKM.

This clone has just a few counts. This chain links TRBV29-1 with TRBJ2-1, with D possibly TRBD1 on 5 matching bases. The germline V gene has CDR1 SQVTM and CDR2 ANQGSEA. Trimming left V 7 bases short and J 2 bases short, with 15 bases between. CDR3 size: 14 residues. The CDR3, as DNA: TGCAGCGCAATAGGGGAAGGCCCCTACAATGAGCAGTTCTTC. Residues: CSAIGEGPYNEQFF.

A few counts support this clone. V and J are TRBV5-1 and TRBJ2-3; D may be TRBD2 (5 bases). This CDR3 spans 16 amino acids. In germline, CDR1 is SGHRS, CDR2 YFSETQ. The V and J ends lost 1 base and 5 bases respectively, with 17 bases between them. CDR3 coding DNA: TGCGCCAGCAGCTTGTCCCTAGCAGCCCTGGGAGATACGCAGTATTTT. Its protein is CASSLSLAALGDTQYF. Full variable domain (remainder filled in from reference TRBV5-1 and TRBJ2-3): KAGVTQTPRYLIKTRGQQVTLSCSPISGHRSVSWYQQTPGQGLQFLFEYFSETQRNKGNFPGRFSGRQFSNSRSEMNVSTLELGDSALYLCASSLSLAALGDTQYFGPGTRLTVL.